The next 14 T cell receptor beta chains were all read from a single sample in a study of radiotherapy plus CTLA-4 blockade in lung cancer. Using immunoSEQ multiplex PCR, the repertoire was profiled, and TCRdb retains in-frame clones only, with some absent. The table records tens of thousands of clones, roughly three quarters of them present only once. The sample consisted of peripheral blood, taken from a patient treated with radiotherapy plus ipilimumab. The source of these receptors is a human donor with non-small cell lung cancer who had stable disease on radiotherapy plus ipilimumab.

V usage is TRBV6-1 and J usage is TRBJ1-5, with 8 positions matching TRBD1. Trimming removed 4 bases from V and 3 bases from J; junction bases left unmatched: 5. There are 15 residues in the CDR3. From germline, CDR1 is MNHNS and CDR2 SASEGT. The CDR3 spells CASSGTGSVNQPQHF. The CDR3 bases are TGTGCCAGCAGTGGGACAGGGTCAGTCAATCAGCCCCAGCATTTT.

The chain combines TRBV29-1 with TRBJ1-4, with TRBD1 identical over 7 bases. The V gene end was trimmed by 7 bases and the J gene end by 8 bases; junction bases not matched to a gene: 7. This CDR3 spans 12 amino acids. CDR1 and CDR2 (germline): SQVTM, ANQGSEA. The CDR3 here is CSAYRGSEKLFF. Here the CDR3 DNA reads TGCAGCGCCTACAGGGGCAGCGAAAAACTGTTTTTT. The complete variable domain, with remaining parts taken from reference TRBV29-1 and TRBJ1-4, reads SAVISQKPSRDICQRGTSLTIQCQVDSQVTMMFWYRQQPGQSLTLIATANQGSEATYESGFVIDKFPISRPNLTFSTLTVSNMSPEDSSIYLCSAYRGSEKLFFGSGTQLSVL.

V is TRBV7-9 and J is TRBJ2-6; possibly TRBD1 for D (6 bases). CDR1 SEHNR and CDR2 FQNEAQ come from the germline V gene (reference sequence). The CDR3 contains 17 residues. V was shortened by 1 base and J by 0 bases, with 10 bases between the two germline ends. In DNA, the CDR3 is TGTGCCAGCAGCTTAGGCGGCAGGGGCTCTGGGGCCAACGTCCTGACTTTC. It specifies CASSLGGRGSGANVLTF.

The genes are TRBV19 and TRBJ2-2, with 9 bases matching TRBD2. The CDR3 has 14 residues. CDR1 is LNHDA, CDR2 SQIVND, per germline (reference sequence). The J segment lost 3 bases and the V segment lost 7 bases, leaving 3 bases of the junction unmatched. CDR3 protein: CASIRGRDTGELFF. CDR3 sequence (DNA): TGTGCCAGTATACGCGGGAGGGACACCGGGGAGCTGTTTTTT.

This clone qualifies as medium-sized (0.01 to 0.1%). The chain links TRBV10-3 to TRBJ2-3; D is undetermined. This CDR3 is built from 13 residues. The germline V and J ends were trimmed by 3 bases and 1 base, with 5 bases remaining between them. CDR1 is ENHRY, CDR2 SYGVKD, per germline. CDR3 loop: CAISEPRTDTQYF. CDR3 nucleotides: TGTGCCATCAGTGAACCCCGCACAGATACGCAGTATTTT.

This clone was counted once. The chain joins TRBV5-4 to TRBJ2-7, with D uncertain. From germline, CDR1 is SGHNT and CDR2 YYREEE (reference sequence). V was pared by 4 bases and J by 0 bases, with 11 bases between. This CDR3 has 14 residues. CDR3 DNA: TGTGCCAGCAGCCTCGACAAGCGCTCCTACGAGCAGTACTTC. This encodes CASSLDKRSYEQYF.

The chain couples TRBV7-2 to TRBJ1-1; TRBD1 matches 9 bases. The V segment lost 5 bases and the J segment 3 bases; nucleotides outside the gene matches: 4. The CDR3 is made up of 14 amino acids. Germline V gene data show CDR1 as SGHTA and CDR2 as FQGNSA. CDR3 sequence reads: CASSQGQGHTEAFF. CDR3 nucleotides: TGTGCCAGCAGCCAAGGACAGGGGCACACTGAAGCTTTCTTT.

The chain has TRBV14 and TRBJ2-7, with TRBD2 matching over 10 bases. V was pared by 0 bases and J by 4 bases, with 9 bases of the junction left unmatched. This CDR3 is 17 amino acids long. The V gene's germline CDR1 is SGHDN and CDR2 FVKESK. In nucleotides, the CDR3 is TGTGCCAGCAGCCAAGAGCCTAGCGGGAGTCTGGCGTACGAGCAGTACTTC. Translating it yields CASSQEPSGSLAYEQYF.

The rearrangement joins TRBV7-6 to TRBJ2-1; D might be TRBD2 (7 bases). Trimming stripped 5 bases from V and 6 bases from J, with 17 bases between. Germline V gene lookup returns CDR1 SGHVS and CDR2 FNYEAQ. The CDR3 length is 15 residues. The CDR3 is CASSPSGGGFNEQFF. The CDR3 coding sequence is TGTGCCAGCAGCCCTAGTGGCGGGGGCTTCAATGAGCAGTTCTTC.

The chain links TRBV28 to TRBJ1-5; no definite D call. CDR3 length equals 13 residues. The ends were cut back, 8 bases at V and 2 bases at J, with 10 bases in the middle. Germline lookup yields CDR1 MDHEN and CDR2 SYDVKM. DNA of the CDR3: TGTGCCAGCCTCAGGCAGGGCAATCAGCCCCAGCATTTT. Its protein is CASLRQGNQPQHF.

This clone is medium-sized. The chain links TRBV28 to TRBJ1-2, with 9 bases fitting TRBD1. The V gene's germline CDR1 is MDHEN and CDR2 SYDVKM. There are 13 residues in the CDR3. The V gene end was trimmed by 6 bases and the J gene end by 3 bases; junction bases not matched to a gene: 2. CDR3 protein: CASRTGGYYGYTF. The CDR3 DNA sequence: TGTGCCAGCAGGACAGGGGGATACTATGGCTACACCTTC.

This clone has more than one count but fewer than ten. This rearrangement joins TRBV11-3 to TRBJ2-1, with unresolved D. The germline V gene has CDR1 SGHNT and CDR2 YENEEA. V dropped 5 bases and J dropped 1 base, with 12 bases sitting between them. The CDR3 sequence is 15 residues long. CDR3 in DNA: TGTGCCAGCAGCGCTTTGCGGCCTTCCTACAATGAGCAGTTCTTC. Protein sequence: CASSALRPSYNEQFF.

This rearrangement joins TRBV2 to TRBJ2-5, with 12 bases matching TRBD2. This CDR3 spans 15 amino acids. Trimming at V came to 4 bases and at J to 5 bases, leaving 5 bases not matched to a gene. Germline loops: CDR1 SNHLY, CDR2 FYNNEI. CDR3 DNA sequence: TGTGCCAGCAGTGGACTAGCGGGAGTTTCGGAGACCCAGTACTTC. This sequence encodes CASSGLAGVSETQYF. The whole variable domain, filled in from reference TRBV2 and TRBJ2-5, reads EPEVTQTPSHQVTQMGQEVILRCVPISNHLYFYWYRQILGQKVEFLVSFYNNEISEKSEIFDDQFSVERPDGSNFTLKIRSTKLEDSAMYFCASSGLAGVSETQYFGPGTRLLVL.

This CDR3 reads CASSPGIAGVGDTQYF. The DNA of the CDR3 is TGTGCCAGCAGCCCCGGAATTGCGGGGGTGGGAGATACGCAGTATTTT. The chain links TRBV7-6 to TRBJ2-3; TRBD2 matches at 7 bases. Trimming at V came to 5 bases and at J to 5 bases, leaving 13 bases not matched to a gene. This CDR3 spans 16 amino acids. Germline loops: CDR1 SGHVS, CDR2 FNYEAQ.